What follows describes a single TCR beta chain. Its antigen is not known. The data were obtained in a study of OX40 agonist ivuxolimab in advanced cancers. Method: immunoSEQ multiplex PCR; TCRdb's copy keeps in-frame clones and lacks some. The table shows 50,000 to 65,000 clones, with around nine tenths occurring only once. Study results and limitations: CD8+ T cells were the subset that, on average, had more expanded clones than CD4+. CD4+ and CD8+ T cells in blood underwent clonal expansion by week 6 at 0.1 to 3.0 mg/kg.

V was shortened by 3 bases and J by 2 bases, with 11 bases between the two germline ends. Germline-derived CDR1 and CDR2 are SGHVS and FQNEAQ. The CDR3 sequence is 14 residues long. Sequencing was performed on CD4+ or CD8+ T cells sorted from blood, taken in a trial of the OX40 agonist ivuxolimab. The chain uses TRBV7-8 and TRBJ2-7, with D tentatively TRBD1 (5 bases). The receptor's source is an adult with an advanced solid tumor such as melanoma, head and neck, liver or kidney cancer. CDR3 protein: CASSFALGPYEQYF. DNA of the CDR3: TGTGCCAGCAGCTTCGCCTTGGGGCCCTACGAGCAGTACTTC.